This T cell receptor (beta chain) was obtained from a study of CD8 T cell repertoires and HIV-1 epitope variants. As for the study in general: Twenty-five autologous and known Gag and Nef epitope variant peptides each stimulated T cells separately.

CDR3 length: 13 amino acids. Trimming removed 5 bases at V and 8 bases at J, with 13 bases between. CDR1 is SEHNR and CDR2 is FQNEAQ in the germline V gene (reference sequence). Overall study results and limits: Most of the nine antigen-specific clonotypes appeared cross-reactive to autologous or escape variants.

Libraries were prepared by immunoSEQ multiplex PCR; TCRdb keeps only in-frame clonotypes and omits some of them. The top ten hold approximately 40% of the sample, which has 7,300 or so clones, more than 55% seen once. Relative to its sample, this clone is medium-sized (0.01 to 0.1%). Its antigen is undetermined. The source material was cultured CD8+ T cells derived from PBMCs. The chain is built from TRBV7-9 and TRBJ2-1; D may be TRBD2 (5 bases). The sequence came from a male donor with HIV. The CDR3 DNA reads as TGTGCCAGCAGCCCTGGATCAGCGGATGAGCAGTTCTTC. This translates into CASSPGSADEQFF. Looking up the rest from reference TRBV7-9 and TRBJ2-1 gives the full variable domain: DTGVSQNPRHKITKRGQNVTFRCDPISEHNRLYWYRQTLGQGPEFLTYFQNEAQLEKSRLLSDRFSAERPKGSFSTLEIQRTEQGDSAMYLCASSPGSADEQFFGPGTRLTVL.